One and the same sample provided the 13 T cell receptor beta chains below, sequenced in a study of T-cell reconstitution after alpha-beta-depleted transplantation in children. TCRbeta library preparation incorporated unique molecular identifiers. One entry per CDR3 protein, called by TCRdb with MiXCR from the PCR reads. The table records more than 75,000 distinct CDR3 sequences, 23% of them present only once. Here the sequenced sample was PBMCs, taken before TCRalphabeta/CD19-depleted stem cell transplant. The receptors originated from a boy younger than 10 with acute lymphoblastic leukemia, due to receive a stem cell transplant.

The chain is built from TRBV12-3 or TRBV12-4 and TRBJ2-5; 10 bases map to TRBD2. CDR3 length: 16 amino acids. V gave up 8 bases and J gave up 9 bases; unmatched junction bases: 18. The CDR3 DNA is TGTGCCAGCTCCGGTCTAGCGGGAGCGGGACCGTGGGCCCAGTACTTC. Protein: CASSGLAGAGPWAQYF.

This clonotype has only a few counts. V is TRBV28 and J is TRBJ2-5; tentatively, D is TRBD1 or TRBD2 (5 bases each). Trimming stripped 5 bases from V and 7 bases from J, with 20 bases between. This CDR3 comprises 15 residues. The germline V gene has CDR1 MDHEN and CDR2 SYDVKM. CDR3: CASSPPLGEMGTQYF. Written as DNA, the CDR3 is TGTGCCAGCAGTCCACCCCTGGGGGAGATGGGGACCCAGTACTTC.

The chain couples TRBV29-1 to TRBJ2-2, with 13 nucleotides matching TRBD2. Germline CDR1 SQVTM, CDR2 ANQGSEA. Unmatched junction bases numbered 1, after V lost 7 bases and J lost 5 bases. The CDR3 has 13 residues. This CDR3 is CSGTSGRTGELFF. The CDR3, as DNA: TGCAGCGGGACTAGCGGGAGAACCGGGGAGCTGTTTTTT.

This clonotype has more than one count but fewer than ten. The J gene is TRBJ1-2, the V gene TRBV9; 11 bases align to TRBD1. Trimming took 4 bases from V and 4 from J; bases not matched to a gene: 6. The germline V gene has CDR1 SGDLS and CDR2 YYNGEE. The CDR3 extends over 15 amino acids. CDR3 sequence reads: CASSTGQGAPYGYTF. The CDR3 nucleotides are TGTGCCAGCAGCACAGGACAGGGGGCCCCCTATGGCTACACCTTC.

The gene calls are TRBV5-1 and TRBJ2-5; tentatively, D is TRBD1 (6 bases). CDR1 and CDR2 from the germline V gene are SGHRS and YFSETQ. V was trimmed by 4 bases and J by 2 bases, leaving 12 bases between them. CDR3 length: 14 residues. As DNA, the CDR3 is TGCGCCAGCAGCCTATCACAGGGACAAGAGACCCAGTACTTC. Amino acids: CASSLSQGQETQYF.

This clonotype showed up just a few times. This chain uses TRBV5-1 with TRBJ2-2, with 10 bases aligning to TRBD2. The CDR3 has 16 amino acids. The trim removed 5 bases at V and 4 bases at J, leaving 8 bases unmatched. Looked up from germline, CDR1 is SGHRS and CDR2 is YFSETQ. The CDR3 coding sequence is TGCGCCAGCAGGGCCCCGGGACTAGCGAGCACCGGGGAGCTGTTTTTT. The encoded protein is CASRAPGLASTGELFF.

V is TRBV21-1 and J is TRBJ2-5; no check of the table's D call, TRBD2, against the DNA was made. TRBV21-1 corresponds to a pseudogene. CDR3 length: 17 amino acids. CDR3 DNA: TGTGCCAGCAGCAAAGGAGATAGCGGAGGGCCCCAAGAGACCCAGTACTTC. As protein: CASSKGDSGGPQETQYF.

This clonotype was counted a few times. V usage is TRBV28 and J usage is TRBJ2-2; D is unclear. CDR1 MDHEN and CDR2 SYDVKM come from the germline V gene. The V end was cut by 0 bases, the J end by 8 bases, with 7 bases between. This CDR3 contains 13 residues. The CDR3 nucleotides are TGTGCCAGCAGTTTATGGGACCAAGGGGAGCTGTTTTTT. Protein product: CASSLWDQGELFF.

This clonotype was detected a few times. The junction departs from germline at one end; a sequencing error may be responsible. As DNA, the CDR3 is TGTGCCAGCAGCTTAAGCGTCCGCGCCGGTGAGCTGTTTTTT. Translating gives CASSLSVRAGELFF. The rearrangement joins TRBV7-2 to TRBJ2-2; D gene uncertain. Germline lookup yields CDR1 SGHTA and CDR2 FQGNSA. The CDR3 totals 14 residues.

The chain uses TRBV5-1 and TRBJ2-2; D gene uncertain. The CDR3 covers 15 residues. The V gene's germline CDR1 is SGHRS and CDR2 YFSETQ. The V end was cut by 4 bases, the J end by 0 bases, with 10 bases between. The CDR3 reads CASSNGLPNTGELFF. CDR3 coding DNA: TGCGCCAGCAGCAACGGCTTACCGAACACCGGGGAGCTGTTTTTT.

A few counts support this clonotype. CDR3 loop: CASSGRTGDYGYTF. CDR3 bases: TGTGCCAGTAGTGGCCGGACAGGGGACTATGGCTACACCTTC. This chain joins TRBV19 and TRBJ1-2; 9 bases align to TRBD1. The CDR3 totals 14 residues. Germline V gene data show CDR1 as LNHDA and CDR2 as SQIVND (reference sequence). V was pared by 5 bases and J by 3 bases, with 4 bases of the junction left unmatched.

This clonotype was seen more than once but under ten times. This chain uses TRBV5-6 with TRBJ2-5, with D perhaps matching TRBD2 (6 bases). Germline CDR1 is SGHDT and CDR2 is YYEEEE. Deletions cut 2 bases from V and 0 bases from J, with 8 bases between. This CDR3 has 14 residues. The CDR3 DNA reads TGTGCCAGCAGCTTAAGCGGGTACCAAGAGACCCAGTACTTC. Its protein product is CASSLSGYQETQYF.

This clonotype was found a few times. V is TRBV6-4 and J is TRBJ2-3; 10 bases agree with TRBD2. The germline V gene encodes CDR1 MRHNA and CDR2 SNTAGT. CDR3 length: 15 amino acids. V was clipped by 2 bases and J by 6 bases; unmatched bases: 5. CDR3 coding DNA: TGTGCCAGCAGTGACGGAACTAGCGGGGCTGATACGCAGTATTTT. Amino acid sequence: CASSDGTSGADTQYF.